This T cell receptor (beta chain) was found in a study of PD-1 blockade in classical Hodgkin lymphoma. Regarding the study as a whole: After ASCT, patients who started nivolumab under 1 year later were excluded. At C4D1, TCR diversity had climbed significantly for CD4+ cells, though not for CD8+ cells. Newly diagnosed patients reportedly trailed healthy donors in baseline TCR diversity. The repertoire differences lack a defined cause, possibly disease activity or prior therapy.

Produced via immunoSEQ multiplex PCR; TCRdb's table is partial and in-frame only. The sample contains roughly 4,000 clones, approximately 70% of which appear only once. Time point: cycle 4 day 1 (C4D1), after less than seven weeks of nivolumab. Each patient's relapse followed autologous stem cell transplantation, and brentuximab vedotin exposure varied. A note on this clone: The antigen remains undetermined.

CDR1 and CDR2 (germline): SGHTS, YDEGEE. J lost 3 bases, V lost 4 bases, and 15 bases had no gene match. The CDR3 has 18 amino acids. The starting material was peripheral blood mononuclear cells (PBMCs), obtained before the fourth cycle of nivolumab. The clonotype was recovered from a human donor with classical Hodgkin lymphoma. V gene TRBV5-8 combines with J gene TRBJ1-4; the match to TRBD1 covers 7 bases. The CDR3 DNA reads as TGTGCCAGCAGCGGCCGGGACAGATTTCGAAGGGCTAATGAAAAACTGTTTTTT. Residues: CASSGRDRFRRANEKLFF.